These T cell receptor beta chains were read from a single sample in a study of Ad26.COV2.S vaccination and SARS-CoV-2 variants. Libraries were prepared by immunoSEQ multiplex PCR; TCRdb keeps only in-frame clonotypes and omits some of them. The table has roughly 380,000 clones, approximately 87% seen once. Here the sequenced sample was peripheral blood, taken in a trial of Ad26.COV2.S vaccine versus placebo. Every receptor here comes from a person between 18 and 59 years old who received the Ad26.COV2.S COVID-19 vaccine or a placebo. Both conserved end residues are part of each CDR3. The D gene is left open where the match is weak. Clone sizes are given selectively: once, few, many, or a class where the clone is expanded.

size: -; D: -; J: TRBJ2-7; length: 16; V: TRBV21-1; CDR3: CASSKAGCRGQYEQYF; DNA: TGTGCCAGCAGCAAAGCTGGGTGCAGGGGGCAGTACGAGCAGTACTTC
size: -; D: TRBD1; J: TRBJ2-1; length: 16; V: TRBV5-1; CDR3: CASSLDSLDRANEQFF; DNA: TGCGCCAGCAGCTTGGATTCCCTCGACAGGGCCAATGAGCAGTTCTTC
size: -; D: TRBD2; J: TRBJ2-5; length: 16; V: TRBV9; CDR3: CASSVGLRPSGETQYF; DNA: TGTGCCAGCAGCGTAGGTCTCCGACCTAGCGGAGAGACCCAGTACTTC
size: -; D: -; J: TRBJ2-2; length: 13; V: TRBV7-8; CDR3: CASRTGNTGELFF; DNA: TGTGCCAGCAGAACAGGGAACACCGGGGAGCTGTTTTTT
size: -; D: -; J: TRBJ2-4; length: 16; V: TRBV6-2/TRBV6-3; CDR3: CASSDPGEWGKNIQYF; DNA: TGTGCCAGCAGTGACCCAGGGGAATGGGGCAAAAACATTCAGTACTTC
size: -; D: -; J: TRBJ1-2; length: 15; V: TRBV28; CDR3: CASSLSDPGLNGYTF; DNA: TGTGCCAGCAGTTTATCCGACCCGGGGCTAAATGGCTACACCTTC
size: -; D: -; J: TRBJ2-3; length: 16; V: TRBV7-9; CDR3: CASSPPTSGFYYTQYF; DNA: TGTGCCAGCAGCCCCCCGACTAGTGGATTCTATTATACGCAGTATTTT
size: -; D: TRBD1; J: TRBJ1-2; length: 13; V: TRBV19; CDR3: CASRTDREYGYTF; DNA: TGTGCCAGTAGGACGGACAGGGAGTATGGCTACACCTTC
size: -; D: TRBD1; J: TRBJ2-1; length: 13; V: TRBV5-1; CDR3: CASSLETGGEQFF; DNA: TGCGCCAGCAGCTTGGAGACAGGGGGCGAGCAGTTCTTC
size: -; D: TRBD2; J: TRBJ2-3; length: 18; V: TRBV7-2; CDR3: CASSRTSGWGGPTDTQYF; DNA: TGTGCCAGCAGCCGGACTAGCGGTTGGGGCGGACCGACAGATACGCAGTATTTT
size: once; D: -; J: TRBJ1-5; length: 16; V: TRBV28; CDR3: CASSSLGQDRNQPQHF; DNA: TGTGCCAGCAGTTCTTTAGGGCAAGACAGGAATCAGCCCCAGCATTTT
size: -; D: -; J: TRBJ1-1; length: 14; V: TRBV5-6; CDR3: CASSQENMNTEAFF; DNA: TGTGCCAGCAGCCAAGAGAACATGAACACTGAAGCTTTCTTT
size: -; D: TRBD2; J: TRBJ2-5; length: 16; V: TRBV5-4; CDR3: CASSLGLAGEVETQYF; DNA: TGTGCCAGCAGCTTAGGACTAGCGGGGGAGGTAGAGACCCAGTACTTC
size: -; D: -; J: TRBJ1-1; length: 11; V: TRBV7-9; CDR3: CASSLGVEAFF; DNA: TGTGCCAGCAGCTTAGGCGTTGAGGCTTTCTTT
size: -; D: -; J: TRBJ1-6; length: 17; V: TRBV28; CDR3: CASSLGAGDSYNSPLHF; DNA: TGTGCCAGCAGTTTAGGGGCAGGGGACTCCTATAATTCACCCCTCCACTTT
size: -; D: TRBD2; J: TRBJ2-5; length: 15; V: TRBV4-3; CDR3: CASSLAGEPGETQYF; DNA: TGCGCCAGCAGCCTAGCGGGGGAGCCCGGCGAGACCCAGTACTTC
size: -; D: -; J: TRBJ1-2; length: 13; V: TRBV6-4; CDR3: CASSDGPGFGYTF; DNA: TGTGCCAGCAGTGACGGACCGGGGTTTGGCTACACCTTC
size: once; D: -; J: TRBJ1-1; length: 13; V: TRBV3-1/TRBV3-2; CDR3: CASSLNRNTEAFF; DNA: TGTGCCAGCAGCCTAAACCGTAACACTGAAGCTTTCTTT
size: -; D: -; J: TRBJ1-6; length: 18; V: TRBV6-2/TRBV6-3; CDR3: CASSYAGRTYSYNSPLHF; DNA: TGTGCCAGCAGTTACGCGGGACGTACCTACTCCTATAATTCACCCCTCCACTTT
size: -; D: -; J: TRBJ2-1; length: 15; V: TRBV5-6; CDR3: CASSVAGASWNEQFF; DNA: TGTGCCAGCAGCGTGGCGGGGGCCTCCTGGAATGAGCAGTTCTTC
size: -; D: TRBD2; J: TRBJ2-5; length: 16; V: TRBV11-2; CDR3: CASSSSGGAIGETQYF; DNA: TGTGCCAGCAGCTCTAGCGGGGGGGCAATAGGAGAGACCCAGTACTTC
size: once; D: -; J: TRBJ2-1; length: 13; V: TRBV11-2; CDR3: CASSLAQYNEQFF; DNA: TGTGCCAGCAGCTTAGCCCAGTACAATGAGCAGTTCTTC
size: -; D: TRBD1; J: TRBJ1-5; length: 15; V: TRBV27; CDR3: CASSLDWTGHQPQHF; DNA: TGTGCCAGCAGTTTAGACTGGACAGGGCATCAGCCCCAGCATTTT
size: -; D: -; J: TRBJ2-7; length: 15; V: TRBV7-2; CDR3: CASSLGSPRSYEQYF; DNA: TGTGCCAGCAGCTTAGGCTCCCCCCGGTCCTACGAGCAGTACTTC
size: -; D: TRBD1; J: TRBJ1-2; length: 14; V: TRBV5-1; CDR3: CASSHHRQGGGYTF; DNA: TGCGCCAGCAGCCACCATCGACAGGGAGGAGGCTACACCTTC
size: -; D: -; J: TRBJ2-3; length: 14; V: TRBV4-1; CDR3: CASSHLSGADTQYF; DNA: TGCGCCAGCAGCCACCTATCAGGCGCAGATACGCAGTATTTT
size: -; D: TRBD1; J: TRBJ2-7; length: 15; V: TRBV7-3; CDR3: CASSLGQGAGYEQYF; DNA: TGTGCCAGCAGCTTAGGACAGGGGGCTGGTTACGAGCAGTACTTC
size: -; D: -; J: TRBJ1-5; length: 13; V: TRBV6-5; CDR3: CASRTPAYQPQHF; DNA: TGTGCCAGCCGGACCCCAGCCTATCAGCCCCAGCATTTT
size: once; D: TRBD2; J: TRBJ2-5; length: 15; V: TRBV13; CDR3: CASSLGGLVGETQYF; DNA: TGTGCCAGCAGCTTAGGTGGACTAGTGGGAGAGACCCAGTACTTC
size: -; D: -; J: TRBJ2-7; length: 15; V: TRBV10-2; CDR3: CASSDTGTRAYEQYF; DNA: TGCGCCAGCAGTGATACCGGGACACGAGCTTACGAGCAGTACTTC
size: -; D: TRBD2; J: TRBJ2-1; length: 16; V: TRBV11-2; CDR3: CASSYHSGGSYNEQFF; DNA: TGTGCCAGCAGCTATCATAGCGGGGGGTCCTACAATGAGCAGTTCTTC
size: -; D: TRBD2; J: TRBJ2-5; length: 13; V: TRBV12-3/TRBV12-4; CDR3: CASSFGGWETQYF; DNA: TGTGCCAGCAGTTTCGGGGGGTGGGAGACCCAGTACTTC
size: once; D: -; J: TRBJ2-7; length: 12; V: TRBV6-6; CDR3: CASQKSSYEQYF; DNA: TGTGCATCCCAAAAAAGTTCCTACGAGCAGTACTTC
size: -; D: TRBD1; J: TRBJ2-6; length: 17; V: TRBV5-1; CDR3: CASSFGQASSGANVLTF; DNA: TGCGCCAGCAGCTTTGGACAGGCTAGCTCTGGGGCCAACGTCCTGACTTTC
size: -; D: -; J: TRBJ2-7; length: 15; V: TRBV7-8; CDR3: CASSLGRGRGYEQYF; DNA: TGTGCCAGCAGCTTAGGGAGGGGGCGCGGGTACGAGCAGTACTTC
size: -; D: -; J: TRBJ2-2; length: 15; V: TRBV10-3; CDR3: CAISGTSLGTGELFF; DNA: TGTGCCATCAGTGGGACATCTCTAGGCACCGGGGAGCTGTTTTTT
size: -; D: -; J: TRBJ2-2; length: 17; V: TRBV18; CDR3: CASSPPVPGVHTGELFF; DNA: TGTGCCAGCTCACCACCGGTGCCAGGGGTCCACACCGGGGAGCTGTTTTTT
size: -; D: -; J: TRBJ2-7; length: 12; V: TRBV6-1; CDR3: CASNPTGYEQYF; DNA: TGTGCCAGCAACCCGACGGGTTACGAGCAGTACTTC
size: once; D: -; J: TRBJ2-1; length: 15; V: TRBV24-1; CDR3: CATSEGGREINEQFF; DNA: TGTGCCACCAGTGAAGGGGGAAGGGAGATAAATGAGCAGTTCTTC
size: -; D: -; J: TRBJ2-1; length: 16; V: TRBV7-9; CDR3: CASSLASLSQYNEQFF; DNA: TGTGCCAGCAGCTTAGCGAGCCTCTCGCAGTACAATGAGCAGTTCTTC
size: -; D: -; J: TRBJ1-4; length: 14; V: TRBV30; CDR3: CAWRDIRGGEKLFF; DNA: TGTGCCTGGAGGGACATACGGGGTGGAGAAAAACTGTTTTTT
size: -; D: -; J: TRBJ1-2; length: 12; V: TRBV5-4; CDR3: CASSLGGGGYTF; DNA: TGTGCCAGCAGCTTGGGGGGAGGTGGCTACACCTTC
size: few; D: -; J: TRBJ1-3; length: 11; V: TRBV7-3; CDR3: CASSLNTAGYF; DNA: TGTGCCAGCAGCTTAAACACGGCCGGATATTTT
size: -; D: -; J: TRBJ1-1; length: 16; V: TRBV4-3; CDR3: CASSQDRAQQATEAFF; DNA: TGCGCCAGCAGCCAAGACAGGGCACAACAGGCGACTGAAGCTTTCTTT
size: -; D: TRBD1; J: TRBJ1-2; length: 17; V: TRBV5-5; CDR3: CASSPSPGQLFNYGYTF; DNA: TGTGCCAGCAGCCCGAGCCCGGGACAGCTCTTTAACTATGGCTACACCTTC
size: -; D: TRBD1; J: TRBJ1-4; length: 14; V: TRBV6-6; CDR3: CASSKTGEGEKLFF; DNA: TGTGCCAGCAGCAAGACAGGGGAGGGAGAAAAACTGTTTTTT